The 21 T cell receptor beta chains below come from one sample, sequenced in a study of blood T cell repertoires in COVID-19. Sequencing used immunoSEQ multiplex PCR; TCRdb keeps in-frame clones, though not all of them. The sample shows about 310,000 clones, around 90% of them seen only once. Source material: peripheral blood. These receptor sequences come from a woman between 25 and 40 years old with COVID-19, enrolled during active disease.

The chain links TRBV28 to TRBJ1-2; 7 bases fit TRBD1. Germline assignment: CDR1 MDHEN and CDR2 SYDVKM. The CDR3 runs to 16 residues. The V gene end was trimmed by 4 bases and the J gene end by 4 bases; junction bases not matched to a gene: 12. The CDR3 protein is CASSSPTGSMFYGYTF. The CDR3 nucleotides read TGTGCCAGCAGTTCTCCGACAGGGAGTATGTTCTATGGCTACACCTTC.

This chain connects TRBV3-1 (or the pseudogene TRBV3-2) to TRBJ1-4, with 9 positions matching TRBD1. J was trimmed by 8 bases and V by 4 bases; bases with no gene match: 11. The CDR3 contains 16 residues. Looked up from germline, CDR1 is LGHDT and CDR2 is YNNKEL (reference sequence). The CDR3 region is CASSPESGQGREKLFF. In DNA, the CDR3 is TGTGCCAGCAGCCCAGAATCGGGACAGGGAAGGGAAAAACTGTTTTTT.

This rearrangement joins TRBV24-1 to TRBJ1-4, with D perhaps matching TRBD1 (5 bases). The V end lost 3 bases, the J end lost 8 bases, and 12 bases lay between the germline ends. The CDR3 totals 14 residues. The germline V gene encodes CDR1 KGHDR and CDR2 SFDVKD. The CDR3 reads CATSDPQDKEKLFF. DNA for the CDR3: TGTGCCACCAGTGATCCGCAGGACAAGGAAAAACTGTTTTTT.

This chain joins TRBV30 and TRBJ1-1; D is perhaps TRBD1 (5 bases). CDR3 length equals 14 residues. Germline V lookup: CDR1 GTSNPN, CDR2 SVGIG (reference sequence). V was trimmed by 3 bases and J by 0 bases, leaving 11 bases between them. In DNA, the CDR3 is TGTGCCTGGAGAGCAGGGCTAGTGAACACTGAAGCTTTCTTT. Protein product: CAWRAGLVNTEAFF.

To note about this clone: Given the absence of the conserved phenylalanine or tryptophan at the CDR3 end, a read error is likely. It is unclear where the CDR3 begins or ends on the DNA, so no DNA is shown, and the CDR3 is as TCRdb lists it. J is TRBJ1-1 and V is TRBV6-5; the D call in the table, TRBD1, was not verified against the DNA. In germline, CDR1 is MNHEY, CDR2 SVGAGI. The CDR3 is 13 residues long, ends included. The CDR3 region is CASSLGPDRSPVG.

V usage is TRBV10-1 and J usage is TRBJ2-3; no reliable D call. CDR1 and CDR2 (germline): WNHNN, SYGVQD (reference sequence). V lost 1 base and J lost 8, with 7 bases in between. The CDR3 is 12 amino acids. This CDR3 reads CASSELAGTQYF. For the CDR3, the DNA is TGCGCCAGCAGTGAGTTGGCTGGTACGCAGTATTTT.

The CDR3 here is CASSSGINYEQYF. For the CDR3, the DNA is TGTGCCAGCAGCTCAGGAATAAACTACGAGCAGTACTTC. The chain is built from TRBV5-6 and TRBJ2-7, with D uncertain. Germline CDR1 and CDR2: SGHDT and YYEEEE. Deletions cut 3 bases from V and 3 bases from J, with 10 bases between. The CDR3 has 13 residues.

The chain combines TRBV2 with TRBJ2-7; D is unclear. Trimming took off 4 bases at V and 1 base at J, with 8 bases between the two ends. CDR3 length: 13 residues. Germline lookup yields CDR1 SNHLY and CDR2 FYNNEI. Here the CDR3 reads CASSGSLSYEQYF. The CDR3 DNA is TGTGCCAGCAGTGGCTCCCTATCCTACGAGCAGTACTTC.

This chain connects TRBV24-1 to TRBJ2-3; TRBD1 matches 8 bases. From germline, CDR1 is KGHDR and CDR2 SFDVKD. The CDR3 covers 16 residues. Trimming removed 4 bases from V and 1 base from J; junction bases left unmatched: 6. CDR3 sequence (DNA): TGTGCCACCAGTGACCCCGGACAGGGCGGCACAGATACGCAGTATTTT. Translated: CATSDPGQGGTDTQYF.

This chain uses TRBV5-4 with TRBJ2-7; 10 positions match TRBD1. After removal of 5 bases from V and 5 bases from J, the junction contained 10 bases not matched to a gene. Germline CDR1 reads SGHNT; CDR2 reads YYREEE (reference sequence). CDR3 length: 15 residues. Here the CDR3 reads CASSSEDRGFDEQYF. The CDR3, as DNA: TGTGCCAGCAGTTCGGAGGACAGGGGGTTCGACGAGCAGTACTTC.

CDR3 nucleotides: TGTGCCACCTCCCCCCAGGGGACGTCAACTAATGAAAAACTGTTTTTT. It is translated as CATSPQGTSTNEKLFF. The chain has TRBV19 and TRBJ1-4; a possible D gene is TRBD1 (6 bases). The CDR3 consists of 16 residues. The germline V and J ends were trimmed by 10 bases and 0 bases, with 18 bases remaining between them. Per germline, CDR1 LNHDA and CDR2 SQIVND (reference sequence).

V and J are TRBV7-9 and TRBJ1-4; D is undetermined. This CDR3 spans 15 amino acids. The V end lost 2 bases, the J end lost 11 bases, and 18 bases lay between the germline ends. Germline CDR1 SEHNR, CDR2 FQNEAQ (reference sequence). CDR3: CASSLSSFPGPKLFF. DNA for the CDR3: TGTGCCAGCAGCTTATCTAGTTTTCCGGGTCCTAAACTGTTTTTT.

The chain recombines TRBV21-1 with TRBJ2-7; the table's D call, TRBD2, was not checked against the DNA. TRBV21-1 is tagged as a pseudogene. The CDR3 is made up of 15 amino acids. The CDR3 sequence: CASSKASSATYEQYF. CDR3 nucleotide sequence: TGTGCCAGCAGCAAAGCGTCTAGCGCGACCTACGAGCAGTACTTC.

The CDR3 reads CASGGSGNTIYF. The CDR3 DNA reads as TGTGCCAGTGGGGGGTCTGGAAACACCATATATTTT. The J gene is TRBJ1-3, the V gene TRBV3-1 (or the pseudogene TRBV3-2), with D tentatively TRBD1 (5 bases). CDR1 is LGHDT, CDR2 YNNKEL, per germline (reference sequence). The ends were cut back, 9 bases at V and 1 base at J, with 7 bases in the middle. The CDR3 spans 12 residues.

The chain links TRBV10-1 to TRBJ1-1; unclear D gene. The CDR3 loop spans 13 amino acids. The V end lost 3 bases, the J end lost 4 bases, and 9 bases lay between the germline ends. From germline, CDR1 is WNHNN and CDR2 SYGVQD (reference sequence). DNA for the CDR3: TGCGCCAGCAGTGACTTTAGGAGCACTGAAGCTTTCTTT. Translation gives CASSDFRSTEAFF.

The rearrangement joins TRBV10-3 to TRBJ2-6, with 9 bases lining up with TRBD1. Germline loops: CDR1 ENHRY, CDR2 SYGVKD. Losses at the gene ends were 5 bases for V and 3 bases for J; bases not matched to a gene: 5. The CDR3 has 16 residues. CDR3 nucleotides: TGTGCCATCAGTTTGGACAGGGGCGTTGGGGCCAACGTCCTGACTTTC. Amino acid sequence: CAISLDRGVGANVLTF.

The genes are TRBV3-1 (or the pseudogene TRBV3-2) and TRBJ2-5, with D tentatively TRBD2 (5 bases). There are 15 residues in the CDR3. Germline loops: CDR1 LGHDT, CDR2 YNNKEL (reference sequence). Trimming left V 1 base short and J 2 bases short, with 11 bases between. The DNA of the CDR3 is TGTGCCAGCAGCCAAGGAAGCGGAATTCAAGAGACCCAGTACTTC. Translated, it gives CASSQGSGIQETQYF.

The table lists this clone with a count of one. This chain links TRBV6-2 or TRBV6-3 with TRBJ2-1, with TRBD2 matching 9 bases. The V gene end was trimmed by 4 bases and the J gene end by 7 bases; junction bases not matched to a gene: 5. This CDR3 is 14 amino acids long. CDR1 and CDR2 from the germline V gene are MNHEY and SVGEGT. The CDR3 DNA sequence: TGTGCCAGCAGTTCCCTGGGACTAGCAAATGAGCAGTTCTTC. Its translation: CASSSLGLANEQFF.

J is TRBJ2-1 and V is TRBV15; 11 nucleotides line up with TRBD2. Looked up from germline, CDR1 is LNHNV and CDR2 is YYDKDF (reference sequence). The CDR3 covers 15 residues. V shed 0 bases, J shed 6 bases, and the junction held 1 base outside the gene matches. CDR3: CATSRDTSGSNEQFF. In DNA, the CDR3 is TGTGCCACCAGCAGAGACACTAGCGGGAGCAATGAGCAGTTCTTC.

V is TRBV6-5 and J is TRBJ1-2; 7 bases are a match to TRBD1. This CDR3 spans 13 amino acids. Looked up from germline, CDR1 is MNHEY and CDR2 is SVGAGI. The V gene end was trimmed by 6 bases and the J gene end by 3 bases; junction bases not matched to a gene: 4. CDR3: CASRRDSHYGYTF. CDR3 coding DNA: TGTGCCAGCAGGAGGGACAGCCACTATGGCTACACCTTC.

The CDR3 DNA is TGTGCCAGCCGCACCCAGGCAGTTTACAATGAGCAGTTCTTC. It encodes CASRTQAVYNEQFF. The chain uses TRBV6-5 and TRBJ2-1; no clear D gene. The germline V gene encodes CDR1 MNHEY and CDR2 SVGAGI. Between the trimmed V and J ends, which lost 8 bases and 4 bases, there was a span of 15 bases. The CDR3 has 14 amino acids.